This record covers a single T cell receptor (beta chain). Its recognized antigen is unknown. The record has no base qualities; no much larger clone is one base away. This record comes from a study of blood T cells in healthy people across ages (dated by TCRdb to 2014 to 2015). The study in broad terms: In model experiments, template switching captured roughly one uniquely barcoded TCR beta cDNA molecule for every two T cells. To track age-related changes in TCR beta repertoire diversity, the study relied on deep sequencing normalized with unique cDNA molecular identifiers. Four age groups were formed from the donors: young (average approximately 15 years), middle-aged (roughly 38), aged (over 55) and long-lived (more than 75). Donors of different ages were randomly distributed across sequencing lanes to avoid experimental bias. For two donors (one aged 18 to 29 and one aged 80 or older), the study analyzed two additional independent replicas of 1 million unique cDNA reads from the same blood draw. Findings and caveats that apply to the study as a whole: Bulk unsorted PBMC profiling prevented conclusive comparison of naive and antigen-experienced compartments. The percentage of naive T cells measured by flow cytometry correlated strongly with observed TCR beta diversity. Total diversity estimates from one million sequenced T cells were considered lower bounds and underestimates. The CMV infection status of donors was not known, potentially confounding age-related changes in expanded clonotypes. As age increased, observed TCR beta diversity per million T cells dropped in a roughly linear way, and a significant reduction was already evident by age 40. Compared with the aged group, the long-lived group had more naive CD4+ T cells, fewer expanded clones and increased TCR diversity, suggesting age selection.

To prepare the library, 5' RACE was applied. Sequenced on an Illumina HiSeq 2500. The second PCR ran for roughly 6 to 11 cycles and used a J-beta primer mix along with a sample-barcoded 5' primer. A template-switch 5' adaptor carrying 12 random nucleotides introduced a unique molecular identifier onto each TCR beta cDNA molecule. At least 2.5 million CDR3-containing paired-end reads were obtained from each sample. First-strand cDNA was synthesized from all RNA with the Mint cDNA synthesis kit, primed by a TRBC-specific oligonucleotide. Following uracil-DNA glycosylase treatment, a first 18-cycle PCR with universal primers M1SS and BC2_uni_R was performed on all cDNA. The published analysis was carried out like this. Each sample was normalized by randomly selecting 1 million high-quality reads, each carrying a distinct molecular identifier. Instead of being binned into consensus sequences, reads that shared molecular identifiers were thrown out. MiTCR, run with a Q25 quality threshold and the strictest error-elimination algorithm, handled CDR3 identification, clonotype clustering and error correction. A nonparametric unseen species model with Euler transformation was used to estimate lower-bound total TCR beta diversity. TCRdb applied fastp at Q25 and MiXCR to the public reads, then kept only in-frame beta chains. Rows with one shared CDR3 protein collapse into an entry with the most common genes and DNA. These V and J calls derive from TCRdb rather than the authors' analysis. The sample data list about 1.1 million distinct CDR3 sequences, and 35% to 45% of these were observed just once. Approximately 14% of the sample goes to the ten largest clones.

CDR1 and CDR2 were assigned from the germline V gene as SGHAT and FQNNGV. Trimmed from V: 5 bases; trimmed from J: 10 bases; junction bases lacking a gene match: 19. The CDR3, from cysteine to phenylalanine, totals 17 residues. The only DNA kept is the CDR3, 51 bases in frame from the first base. Systemically healthy Caucasian individuals from Russia, approximately 39 in total and aged 6 to 90 years, were included as donors. Each donor gave 8 to 10 milliliters of peripheral blood, drawn into EDTA-treated Vacutainer tubes. Ficoll-Paque density-gradient centrifugation was used to isolate PBMCs, with at least 6 million obtained per sample. Total RNA was extracted from PBMCs with Trizol reagent, with at least 6 micrograms obtained per sample. Naive CD45RAhigh/CD27high T cell percentages were measured by flow cytometry on a PBMC aliquot from every donor.

This receptor was obtained from a man aged 18 to 29 in good health. Recombination joined TRBV11-2 with TRBJ2-3; TRBD1 agrees with 9 junctional bases. The sequenced material came from blood. The encoded CDR3 is CASSQAGQGFITAAQYF. The DNA reads TGTGCCAGCAGCCAAGCGGGACAGGGTTTTATCACTGCTGCGCAGTATTTT.